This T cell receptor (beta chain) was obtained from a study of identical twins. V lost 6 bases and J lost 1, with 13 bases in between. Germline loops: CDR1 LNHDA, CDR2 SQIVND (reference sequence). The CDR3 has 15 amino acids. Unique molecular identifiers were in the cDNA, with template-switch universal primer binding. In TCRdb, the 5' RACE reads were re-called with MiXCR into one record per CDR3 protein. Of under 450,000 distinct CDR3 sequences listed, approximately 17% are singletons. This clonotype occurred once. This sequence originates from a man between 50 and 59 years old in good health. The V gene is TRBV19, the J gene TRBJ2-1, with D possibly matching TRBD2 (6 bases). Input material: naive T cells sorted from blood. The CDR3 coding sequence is TGTGCCAGTAGGCCCCTGGGAGGTTCCTACAATGAGCAGTTCTTC. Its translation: CASRPLGGSYNEQFF.